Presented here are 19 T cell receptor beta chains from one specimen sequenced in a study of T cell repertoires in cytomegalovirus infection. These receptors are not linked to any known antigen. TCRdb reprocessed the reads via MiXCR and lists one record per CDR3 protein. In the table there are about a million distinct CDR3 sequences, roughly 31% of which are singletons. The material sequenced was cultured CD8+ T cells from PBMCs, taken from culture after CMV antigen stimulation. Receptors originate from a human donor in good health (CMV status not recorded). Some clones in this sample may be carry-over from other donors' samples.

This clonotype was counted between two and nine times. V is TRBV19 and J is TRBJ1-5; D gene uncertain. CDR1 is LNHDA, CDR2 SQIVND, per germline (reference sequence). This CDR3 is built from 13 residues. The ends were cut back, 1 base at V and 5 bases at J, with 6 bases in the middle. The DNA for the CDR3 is TGTGCCAGTAGTATAGCTGGGGATCAGCCCCAGCATTTT. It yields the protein CASSIAGDQPQHF. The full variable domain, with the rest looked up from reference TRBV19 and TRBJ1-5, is DGGITQSPKYLFRKEGQNVTLSCEQNLNHDAMYWYRQDPGQGLRLIYYSQIVNDFQKGDIAEGYSVSREKKESFPLTVTSAQKNPTAFYLCASSIAGDQPQHFGDGTRLSIL.

The CDR3 is CASSSRGTLEETQYF. The CDR3 DNA sequence: TGTGCCAGCAGCTCTAGAGGGACACTTGAAGAGACCCAGTACTTC. The chain combines TRBV7-9 with TRBJ2-5; perhaps TRBD1 as D (6 bases). V was shortened by 4 bases and J by 3 bases, with 15 bases between the two germline ends. CDR1 is SEHNR, CDR2 FQNEAQ, per germline (reference sequence). The CDR3 spans 15 residues.

CDR3 nucleotide sequence: TGTGCCAGCAGTGAGAAGGCAGGGGTTAACACTGAAGCTTTCTTT. Its translation: CASSEKAGVNTEAFF. V and J are TRBV2 and TRBJ1-1; D may be TRBD1 (6 bases). CDR1 and CDR2 from the germline V gene are SNHLY and FYNNEI. The CDR3 contains 15 residues. V gave up 3 bases and J gave up 2 bases, with 13 bases separating them.

The CDR3 protein is CASSVARINEKLFF. The CDR3 DNA is TGTGCCAGCAGCGTAGCGCGGATTAATGAAAAACTGTTTTTT. The chain joins TRBV9 to TRBJ1-4; D unclear. CDR3 length: 14 amino acids. Germline CDR1 is SGDLS and CDR2 is YYNGEE. V lost 0 bases, J lost 4 bases, and 7 bases lay in between.

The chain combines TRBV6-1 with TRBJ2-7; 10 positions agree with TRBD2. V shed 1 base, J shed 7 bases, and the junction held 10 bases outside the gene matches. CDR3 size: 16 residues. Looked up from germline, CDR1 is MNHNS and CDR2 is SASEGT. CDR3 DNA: TGTGCCAGCAGTGAAGACGGGTTAGCGGGGGGATGTGAGCAGTACTTC. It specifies CASSEDGLAGGCEQYF.

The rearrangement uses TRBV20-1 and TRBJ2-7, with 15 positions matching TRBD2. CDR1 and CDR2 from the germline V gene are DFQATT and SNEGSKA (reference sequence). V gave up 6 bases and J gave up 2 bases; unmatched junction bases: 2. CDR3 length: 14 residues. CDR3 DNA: TGCAGTGCCCGGACTAGCGGGGGGGCCTACGAGCAGTACTTC. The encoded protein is CSARTSGGAYEQYF.

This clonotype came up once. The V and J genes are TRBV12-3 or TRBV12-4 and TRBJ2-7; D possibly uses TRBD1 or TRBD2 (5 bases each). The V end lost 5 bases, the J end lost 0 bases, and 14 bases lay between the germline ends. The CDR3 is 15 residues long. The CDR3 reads CASSPRGPLSYEQYF. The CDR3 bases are TGTGCCAGCAGTCCCCGGGGCCCGCTCTCCTACGAGCAGTACTTC.

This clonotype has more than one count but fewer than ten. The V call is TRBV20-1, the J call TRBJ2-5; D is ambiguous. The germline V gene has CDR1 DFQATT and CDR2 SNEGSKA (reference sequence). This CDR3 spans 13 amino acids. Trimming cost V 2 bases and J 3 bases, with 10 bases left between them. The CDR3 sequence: CSARPGGEETQYF. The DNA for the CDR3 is TGCAGTGCTAGACCAGGCGGTGAAGAGACCCAGTACTTC.

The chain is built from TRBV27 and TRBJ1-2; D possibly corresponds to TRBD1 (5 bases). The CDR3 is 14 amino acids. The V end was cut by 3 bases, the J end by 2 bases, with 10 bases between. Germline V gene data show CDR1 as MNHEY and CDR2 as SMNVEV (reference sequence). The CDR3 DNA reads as TGTGCCAGCAGTTTTGGACACTCAAACTATGGCTACACCTTC. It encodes CASSFGHSNYGYTF.

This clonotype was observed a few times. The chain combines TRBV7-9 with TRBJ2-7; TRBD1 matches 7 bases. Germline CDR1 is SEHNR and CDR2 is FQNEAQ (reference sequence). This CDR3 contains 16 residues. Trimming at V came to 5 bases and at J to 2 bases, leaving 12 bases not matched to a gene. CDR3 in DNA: TGTGCCAGCAGCAGCCCTTCCGGGACAGACCCCTACGAGCAGTACTTC. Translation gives CASSSPSGTDPYEQYF.

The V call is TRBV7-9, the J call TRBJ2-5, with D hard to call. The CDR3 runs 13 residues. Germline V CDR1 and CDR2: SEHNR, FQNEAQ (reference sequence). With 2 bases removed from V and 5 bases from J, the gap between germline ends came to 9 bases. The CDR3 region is CASSLNVVETQYF. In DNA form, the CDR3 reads TGTGCCAGCAGCTTAAACGTAGTGGAGACCCAGTACTTC.

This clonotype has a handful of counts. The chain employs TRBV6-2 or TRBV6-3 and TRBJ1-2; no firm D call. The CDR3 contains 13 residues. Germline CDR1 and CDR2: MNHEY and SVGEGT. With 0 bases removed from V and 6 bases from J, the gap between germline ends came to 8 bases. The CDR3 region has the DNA TGTGCCAGCAGTTACTCGGTCGCGGATGGCTACACCTTC. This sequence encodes CASSYSVADGYTF.

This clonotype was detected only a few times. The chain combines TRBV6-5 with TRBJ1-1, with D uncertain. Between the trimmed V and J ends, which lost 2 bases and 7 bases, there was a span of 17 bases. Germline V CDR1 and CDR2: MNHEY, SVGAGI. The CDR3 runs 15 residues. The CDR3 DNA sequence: TGTGCCAGCAGTTACGGGTCGGGCGCACCCCTTGAAGCTTTCTTT. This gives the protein CASSYGSGAPLEAFF.

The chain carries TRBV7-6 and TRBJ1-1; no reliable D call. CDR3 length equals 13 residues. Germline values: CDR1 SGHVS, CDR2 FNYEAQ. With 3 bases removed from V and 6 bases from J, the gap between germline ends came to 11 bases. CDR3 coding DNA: TGTGCCAGCAGCTTCCCTGGGATAGCTGAAGCTTTCTTT. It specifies CASSFPGIAEAFF.

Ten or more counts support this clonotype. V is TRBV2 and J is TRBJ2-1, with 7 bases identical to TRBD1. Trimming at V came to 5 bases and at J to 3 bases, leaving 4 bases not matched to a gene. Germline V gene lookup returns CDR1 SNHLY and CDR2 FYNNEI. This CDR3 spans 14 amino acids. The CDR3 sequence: CASSPGQLYNEQFF. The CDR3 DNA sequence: TGTGCCAGCAGTCCGGGACAGCTCTACAATGAGCAGTTCTTC. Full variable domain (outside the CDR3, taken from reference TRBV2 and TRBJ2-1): EPEVTQTPSHQVTQMGQEVILRCVPISNHLYFYWYRQILGQKVEFLVSFYNNEISEKSEIFDDQFSVERPDGSNFTLKIRSTKLEDSAMYFCASSPGQLYNEQFFGPGTRLTVL.

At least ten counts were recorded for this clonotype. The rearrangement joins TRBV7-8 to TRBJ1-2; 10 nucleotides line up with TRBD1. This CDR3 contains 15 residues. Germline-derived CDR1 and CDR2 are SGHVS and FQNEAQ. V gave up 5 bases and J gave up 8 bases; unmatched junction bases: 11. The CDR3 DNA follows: TGTGCCAGCAGCCCAACCGGGACAGGGGCGTGGGGCTACACCTTC. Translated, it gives CASSPTGTGAWGYTF.

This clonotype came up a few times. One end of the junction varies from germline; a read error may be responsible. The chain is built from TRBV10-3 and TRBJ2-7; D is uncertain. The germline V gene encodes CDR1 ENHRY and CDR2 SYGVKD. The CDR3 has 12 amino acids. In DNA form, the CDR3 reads TGTGCCATCAGTGAGTTGCTGTTCTCCGTCATCTTC. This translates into CAISELLFSVIF.

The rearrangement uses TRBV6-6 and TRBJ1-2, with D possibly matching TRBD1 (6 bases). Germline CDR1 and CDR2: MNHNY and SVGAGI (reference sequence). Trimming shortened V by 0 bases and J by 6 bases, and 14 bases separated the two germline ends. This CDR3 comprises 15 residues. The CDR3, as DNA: TGTGCCAGCAGTTACTCTCCAGGGGATCGCAATGGCTACACCTTC. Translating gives CASSYSPGDRNGYTF.

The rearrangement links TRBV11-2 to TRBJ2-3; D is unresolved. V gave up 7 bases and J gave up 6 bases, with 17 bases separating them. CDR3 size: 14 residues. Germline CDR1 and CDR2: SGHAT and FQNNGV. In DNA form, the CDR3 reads TGTGCCAGCATGTATAGTCTAATGGCGGATACGCAGTATTTT. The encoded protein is CASMYSLMADTQYF.